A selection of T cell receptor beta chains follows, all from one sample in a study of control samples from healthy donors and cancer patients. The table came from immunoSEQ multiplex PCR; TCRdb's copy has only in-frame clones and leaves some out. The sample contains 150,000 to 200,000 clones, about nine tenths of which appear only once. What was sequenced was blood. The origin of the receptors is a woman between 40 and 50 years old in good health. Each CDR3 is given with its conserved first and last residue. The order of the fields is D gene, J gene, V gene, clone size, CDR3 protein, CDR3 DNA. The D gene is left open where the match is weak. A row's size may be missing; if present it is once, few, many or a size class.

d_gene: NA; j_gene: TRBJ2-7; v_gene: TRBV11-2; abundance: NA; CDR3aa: CASSLGGGSSYEQYF; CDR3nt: TGTGCCAGCAGCTTAGGCGGAGGGAGCTCCTACGAGCAGTACTTC
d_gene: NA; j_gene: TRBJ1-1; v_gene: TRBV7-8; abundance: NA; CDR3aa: CASSQPGGTPPVNTEAFF; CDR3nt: TGTGCCAGCAGCCAACCGGGTGGGACACCCCCTGTGAACACTGAAGCTTTCTTT
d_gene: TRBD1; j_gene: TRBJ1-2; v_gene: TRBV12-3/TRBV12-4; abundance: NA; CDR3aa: CASYTTGYGYTF; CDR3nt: TGTGCCAGCTATACGACAGGGTATGGCTACACCTTC
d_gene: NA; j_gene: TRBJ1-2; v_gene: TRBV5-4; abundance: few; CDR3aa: CASSLDSLHGYTF; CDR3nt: TGTGCCAGCAGTTTGGACAGTCTGCATGGCTACACCTTC
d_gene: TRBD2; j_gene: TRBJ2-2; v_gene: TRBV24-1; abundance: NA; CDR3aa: CATSDSGGPRKDAGELFF; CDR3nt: TGTGCCACCAGTGATTCGGGAGGGCCCAGGAAGGACGCCGGGGAGCTGTTTTTT
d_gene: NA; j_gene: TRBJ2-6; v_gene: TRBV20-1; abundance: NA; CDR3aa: CSASLARVAGANVLTF; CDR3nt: TGCAGTGCTAGTTTGGCCAGGGTGGCTGGGGCCAACGTCCTGACTTTC
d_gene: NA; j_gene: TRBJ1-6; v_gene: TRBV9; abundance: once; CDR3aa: CASSATGNRDSPLHF; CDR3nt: TGTGCCAGCAGCGCTACAGGGAATCGGGATTCACCCCTCCACTTT
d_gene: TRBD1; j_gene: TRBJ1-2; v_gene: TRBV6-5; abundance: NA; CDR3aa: CASKGQAVYGYTF; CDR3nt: TGTGCCAGCAAGGGACAGGCTGTCTATGGCTACACCTTC
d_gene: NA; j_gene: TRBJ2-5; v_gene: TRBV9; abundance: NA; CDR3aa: CASSPGGGGLQETQYF; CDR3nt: TGTGCCAGCAGCCCAGGAGGTGGGGGGTTGCAAGAGACCCAGTACTTC
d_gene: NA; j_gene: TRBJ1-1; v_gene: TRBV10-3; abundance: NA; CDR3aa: CAIRGDEGGTIAEAFF; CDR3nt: TGTGCCATCAGGGGGGATGAGGGTGGGACGATTGCTGAAGCTTTCTTT
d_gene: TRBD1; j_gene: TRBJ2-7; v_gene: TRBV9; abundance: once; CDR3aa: CASRPDRGLEQYF; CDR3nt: TGTGCCAGCAGACCGGACAGGGGGCTCGAGCAGTACTTC
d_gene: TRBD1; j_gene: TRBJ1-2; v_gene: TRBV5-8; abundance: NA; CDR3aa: CASSLDRGSGGYTF; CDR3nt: TGTGCCAGCAGCTTGGACAGGGGCTCTGGTGGCTACACCTTC
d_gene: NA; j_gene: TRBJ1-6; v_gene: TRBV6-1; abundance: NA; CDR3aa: CASSERDGRLTNSPLHF; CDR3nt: TGTGCCAGCAGTGAACGGGACGGACGCCTTACGAATTCACCCCTCCACTTT
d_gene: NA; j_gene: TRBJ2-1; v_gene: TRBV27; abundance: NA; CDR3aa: CASSLSTVLATEQFF; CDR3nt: TGTGCCAGCAGTTTATCCACAGTTCTAGCGACGGAGCAGTTCTTC
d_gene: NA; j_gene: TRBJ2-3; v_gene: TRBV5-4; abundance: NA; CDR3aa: CASSPTGTRTDTQYF; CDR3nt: TGTGCCAGCAGCCCGACGGGCACTCGCACAGATACGCAGTATTTT
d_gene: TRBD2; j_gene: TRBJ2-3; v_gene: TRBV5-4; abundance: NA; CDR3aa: CASRPGLASTDTQYF; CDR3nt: TGTGCCAGCAGGCCAGGACTAGCTAGCACAGATACGCAGTATTTT